Sequencing of this T cell receptor (beta chain) was carried out in a study of cytomegalovirus exposure and HLA in healthy donors. Likely unrecorded immune exposures existed in these nominally healthy donors. Use of 60 Vbeta and 13 Jbeta primers characterized the PCR. Clones were sequenced by immunoSEQ multiplex PCR, and TCRdb holds only the in-frame ones, with some missing. Among 80,000 or so clones, 10% were seen once, and the ten largest hold roughly 22%. In its sample, this clone was seen a few times. Antigen unknown. This specimen includes other DNA sequences encoding the same CDR3. CDR3 length: 14 amino acids. CDR1 SNHLY and CDR2 FYNNEI come from the germline V gene. V was pared by 7 bases and J by 4 bases, with 4 bases of the junction left unmatched. Study-wide results and limits: Sequencing likely generated an artifact that appeared as a cluster of highly shared sequence variants.

The TCR originated in a man between 60 and 70 years old in good health and CMV-seropositive. V gene TRBV2 combines with J gene TRBJ1-4; TRBD1 aligns across 9 bases. What was sequenced was PBMCs. CDR3 in amino acids: CASTGQGNNEKLFF. For the CDR3, the DNA is TGTGCCAGCACGGGACAGGGAAATAATGAAAAACTGTTTTTT.